The sequence of this T cell receptor beta chain was determined in a study of response to subunit inactivated influenza vaccine. Study outcomes and limitations: It was suggested by the authors that few new T cells are recruited by each seasonal influenza vaccination.

This clonotype was seen only a few times. No antigen is known for it. TCRdb analysed the RT-PCR reads with MiXCR anew, one entry per CDR3 protein. The data contain around 190,000 distinct CDR3 sequences, around 9.2% of them singletons. The CDR3 runs to 13 residues. The germline CDR1 and CDR2 sequences are MDHEN and SYDVKM. V was clipped by 9 bases and J by 5 bases, with 17 bases between them. The clonotype originates from a man in his fifties who received an inactivated influenza vaccine. The sequencing used non-naive T cells sorted from PBMCs, collected on the day of vaccination. This rearrangement joins TRBV28 to TRBJ2-7; D uncertain. The CDR3 DNA follows: TGTGCCAGGACGACCGTCCTTTACCACGAGCAGTACTTC. It encodes CARTTVLYHEQYF.